The 10 T cell receptor beta chains reported below all come from one sample, sequenced in a study of T cells in Graves' hyperthyroidism and ophthalmopathy. TCR beta CDR3 regions were amplified from RNA. The TCR CDR3 was amplified in a first-round RT-PCR using the HTBI primer set. TCRdb re-analysed the multiplex PCR reads in MiXCR, keeping a single row per CDR3 protein. The repertoire holds over 500,000 distinct CDR3 sequences, with roughly 15% as singletons. The sequencing input was blood. The source of these receptors is a woman between 18 and 30 years old with Graves' ophthalmopathy.

This clonotype has at least ten counts. The chain recombines TRBV11-2 with TRBJ2-3; 7 bases are a match to TRBD2. Germline V gene sequence: CDR1 SGHAT, CDR2 FQNNGV. Unmatched junction bases numbered 10, after V lost 5 bases and J lost 5 bases. This CDR3 contains 15 residues. CDR3: CASSRIGGGQDTQYF. The CDR3 DNA is TGTGCCAGCAGCCGGATTGGGGGAGGGCAAGATACGCAGTATTTT.

The chain couples TRBV19 to TRBJ2-1, with TRBD1 matching 8 bases. The CDR3 is 16 amino acids. Trimming took 0 bases from V and 8 from J; bases not matched to a gene: 9. The germline V gene has CDR1 LNHDA and CDR2 SQIVND (reference sequence). In nucleotides, the CDR3 is TGTGCCAGTAGTATAGATCGTACAGGGGGATCTTATGAGCAGTTCTTC. Residues: CASSIDRTGGSYEQFF.

In this sample, this clonotype turned up a few times. The V and J genes are TRBV10-2 and TRBJ1-1; D remains ambiguous. Germline V CDR1 and CDR2: WSHSY, SAAADI. V was cut by 6 bases and J by 3 bases, with 8 bases left in between. This CDR3 contains 12 residues. CDR3 sequence (DNA): TGCGCCAGCAGCGTCAGAGACACTGAAGCTTTCTTT. Protein product: CASSVRDTEAFF.

As to this clonotype: A much larger clone sits a single nucleotide away, making a read error possible. This chain joins TRBV27 and TRBJ1-5; 10 bases fit TRBD1. Per germline, CDR1 MNHEY and CDR2 SMNVEV (reference sequence). Germline trimming cut 8 bases from V and 6 bases from J; bases unmatched to any gene: 10. The CDR3 length is 15 residues. CDR3 nucleotide sequence: TGTGCCAGCGGCAGGACAGGGGGGGTCGCTCAGCCCCAGCATTTT. Its protein product is CASGRTGGVAQPQHF.

In this sample, this clonotype turned up many times. The rearrangement uses TRBV5-1 and TRBJ2-6; TRBD1 or TRBD2 may be the D gene (5 bases each). The V gene's germline CDR1 is SGHRS and CDR2 YFSETQ. This CDR3 contains 14 residues. Trimming stripped 0 bases from V and 4 bases from J, with 5 bases between. The CDR3 reads CASSLGDGANVLTF. The CDR3 coding sequence is TGCGCCAGCAGCTTGGGGGACGGGGCCAACGTCCTGACTTTC.

This clonotype was counted only a few times. The rearrangement uses TRBV7-9 and TRBJ2-2; the D gene is possibly TRBD2 (5 bases). Looked up from germline, CDR1 is SEHNR and CDR2 is FQNEAQ (reference sequence). The CDR3 length is 14 residues. V lost 2 bases and J 7 bases, leaving 11 bases between the germline ends. CDR3 amino acids: CASSLSGLDGELFF. The CDR3 nucleotides read TGTGCCAGCAGCTTATCTGGACTGGACGGGGAGCTGTTTTTT.

The genes are TRBV5-1 and TRBJ2-7, with D maybe TRBD2 (6 bases). V lost 3 bases to trimming and J lost 6 bases, with 22 bases between them. CDR3 size: 16 residues. CDR1 is SGHRS and CDR2 is YFSETQ in the germline V gene. The CDR3 bases are TGCGCCAGCAGCTCCGGGGCAGGGACTCCTCTCGGCGAGCAGTACTTC. Translation gives CASSSGAGTPLGEQYF.

This clonotype occurred many times. The gene calls are TRBV11-2 and TRBJ1-4; D might be TRBD1 (6 bases). Deletions cut 0 bases from V and 8 bases from J, with 10 bases between. Germline loops: CDR1 SGHAT, CDR2 FQNNGV. The CDR3 length is 14 residues. CDR3 region: CASSLDAGDEKLFF. The CDR3 DNA sequence: TGTGCCAGCAGCTTAGATGCAGGGGACGAAAAACTGTTTTTT.

With regard to this clonotype: A read error may explain this, as a much larger clone is one base away. This chain joins TRBV27 and TRBJ2-1; TRBD1 is a possible D gene (6 bases). Germline CDR1 is MNHEY and CDR2 is SMNVEV (reference sequence). The CDR3 runs to 14 residues. CDR3 in DNA: TGTGCCAACAGTTTACGGGACATCTACAATGAGCAGTTCTTC. Translation gives CANSLRDIYNEQFF.

The rearrangement links TRBV6-1 to TRBJ1-2; weak D call: TRBD1 (6 bases). The CDR3 totals 13 residues. V was shortened by 2 bases and J by 7 bases, with 11 bases between the two germline ends. Looked up from germline, CDR1 is MNHNS and CDR2 is SASEGT. The CDR3 DNA follows: TGTGCCAGCAGTGAAAGGGGGGGGGCTGGCTACACCTTC. Translating gives CASSERGGAGYTF.